The rows below give T cell receptor beta chains drawn from one sample of a study of T cell responses to AZD1222 COVID-19 vaccine. The repertoire was sequenced with immunoSEQ multiplex PCR; TCRdb's copy has only in-frame clones and lacks some. The sample lists approximately 180,000 clones, about nine tenths occurring once. Here the sequenced sample was peripheral blood, taken on day 0 of AZD1222 vaccination. These receptors all stem from an adult in good health. CDR3s include the opening cysteine and the closing phenylalanine or tryptophan. The order of the fields is V gene, clone size, D gene, J gene, CDR3 protein, CDR3 DNA. The D gene is left open where the match is weak. Not all rows give a size; the values are once, few, many and, for expanded clones, a class.

v_call: TRBV7-8; clone_size: NA; d_call: NA; j_call: TRBJ2-1; cdr3_aa: CASSLDPSWSGVQTDEQFF; cdr3_nt: TGTGCCAGCAGCTTAGATCCTAGCTGGTCAGGAGTACAAACGGATGAGCAGTTCTTC
v_call: TRBV6-1; clone_size: NA; d_call: NA; j_call: TRBJ1-5; cdr3_aa: CASSDRSGREPQHF; cdr3_nt: TGTGCCAGCAGTGACAGGAGCGGGAGGGAGCCCCAGCATTTT
v_call: TRBV18; clone_size: NA; d_call: TRBD2; j_call: TRBJ2-5; cdr3_aa: CASSPTRTSGLQETQYF; cdr3_nt: TGTGCCAGCTCACCTACCAGGACTAGCGGACTACAAGAGACCCAGTACTTC
v_call: TRBV4-1; clone_size: NA; d_call: TRBD1; j_call: TRBJ2-5; cdr3_aa: CASSPGDGTGVETQYF; cdr3_nt: TGCGCCAGCAGCCCGGGAGATGGGACAGGGGTTGAGACCCAGTACTTC
v_call: TRBV14; clone_size: NA; d_call: TRBD1; j_call: TRBJ2-3; cdr3_aa: CASSRLTGVDTQYF; cdr3_nt: TGTGCCAGCAGCCGCTTAACAGGGGTAGATACGCAGTATTTT
v_call: TRBV5-1; clone_size: NA; d_call: TRBD1; j_call: TRBJ1-2; cdr3_aa: CASSTGDPNQYGYTF; cdr3_nt: TGCGCCAGCAGCACAGGGGACCCGAATCAGTATGGCTACACCTTC
v_call: TRBV7-9; clone_size: NA; d_call: NA; j_call: TRBJ1-2; cdr3_aa: CASTIGGNGYTF; cdr3_nt: TGTGCCAGCACCATCGGAGGGAATGGCTACACCTTC
v_call: TRBV7-2; clone_size: NA; d_call: NA; j_call: TRBJ1-2; cdr3_aa: CASSTRRGSGGYTF; cdr3_nt: TGTGCCAGCAGCACCAGACGGGGGTCGGGTGGCTACACCTTC
v_call: TRBV5-1; clone_size: NA; d_call: TRBD1; j_call: TRBJ2-7; cdr3_aa: CASSLLTGGEADEQYF; cdr3_nt: TGCGCCAGCAGCTTACTGACAGGGGGCGAAGCGGACGAGCAGTACTTC
v_call: TRBV18; clone_size: NA; d_call: NA; j_call: TRBJ2-3; cdr3_aa: CASSPPNYPSTDTQYF; cdr3_nt: TGTGCCAGCTCACCACCGAACTACCCTAGCACAGATACGCAGTATTTT
v_call: TRBV5-6; clone_size: NA; d_call: TRBD1; j_call: TRBJ1-2; cdr3_aa: CASSFRSGQAYGYTF; cdr3_nt: TGTGCCAGCAGCTTCCGTTCGGGACAGGCGTATGGCTACACCTTC
v_call: TRBV6-5; clone_size: NA; d_call: TRBD2; j_call: TRBJ2-1; cdr3_aa: CASRSTSGASNEQFF; cdr3_nt: TGTGCCAGCAGATCAACTAGCGGGGCTAGCAATGAGCAGTTCTTC
v_call: TRBV2; clone_size: NA; d_call: TRBD1; j_call: TRBJ2-7; cdr3_aa: CASSDLGDSIYEQYF; cdr3_nt: TGTGCCAGCAGTGATCTTGGGGACAGTATCTACGAGCAGTACTTC
v_call: TRBV15; clone_size: NA; d_call: NA; j_call: TRBJ1-4; cdr3_aa: CATSKGGVSTNEKLFF; cdr3_nt: TGTGCCACCAGCAAGGGAGGGGTTTCAACTAATGAAAAACTGTTTTTT
v_call: TRBV28; clone_size: few; d_call: NA; j_call: TRBJ1-4; cdr3_aa: CASTLNEKLFF; cdr3_nt: TGTGCCAGCACCCTGAACGAAAAACTGTTTTTT
v_call: TRBV19; clone_size: NA; d_call: NA; j_call: TRBJ2-5; cdr3_aa: CASSIADSAYQETQYF; cdr3_nt: TGTGCCAGTAGTATAGCTGATAGCGCGTACCAAGAGACCCAGTACTTC
v_call: TRBV2; clone_size: NA; d_call: NA; j_call: TRBJ1-5; cdr3_aa: CASSGTGNQPQHF; cdr3_nt: TGTGCCAGCAGTGGGACGGGCAATCAGCCCCAGCATTTT
v_call: TRBV19; clone_size: once; d_call: NA; j_call: TRBJ1-5; cdr3_aa: CASSRAGTPDQPQHF; cdr3_nt: TGTGCCAGTAGTAGAGCCGGGACGCCCGATCAGCCCCAGCATTTT
v_call: TRBV11-2; clone_size: NA; d_call: TRBD1; j_call: TRBJ2-2; cdr3_aa: CASSPGQRVPGELFF; cdr3_nt: TGTGCCAGCAGCCCGGGACAGAGGGTCCCCGGGGAGCTGTTTTTT
v_call: TRBV4-2; clone_size: NA; d_call: NA; j_call: TRBJ1-3; cdr3_aa: CASSQASTPGNTIYF; cdr3_nt: TGTGCCAGCAGCCAAGCTAGCACACCCGGAAACACCATATATTTT
v_call: TRBV5-5; clone_size: NA; d_call: NA; j_call: TRBJ1-3; cdr3_aa: CASSLLGDTGNTIYF; cdr3_nt: TGTGCCAGCAGCTTGTTAGGGGACACTGGAAACACCATATATTTT
v_call: TRBV7-8; clone_size: NA; d_call: NA; j_call: TRBJ2-3; cdr3_aa: CASSPRRVSTDTQYF; cdr3_nt: TGTGCCAGCAGCCCGAGAAGGGTTAGCACAGATACGCAGTATTTT
v_call: TRBV12-3/TRBV12-4; clone_size: NA; d_call: TRBD1; j_call: TRBJ1-2; cdr3_aa: CASSRTLTGGHF; cdr3_nt: TGTGCCAGCAGCCGTACGCTGACAGGGGGTCACTTC
v_call: TRBV28; clone_size: once; d_call: NA; j_call: TRBJ1-5; cdr3_aa: CASSWGGSGNQPQHF; cdr3_nt: TGTGCCAGCAGTTGGGGGGGGTCGGGCAATCAGCCCCAGCATTTT
v_call: TRBV12-3/TRBV12-4; clone_size: NA; d_call: NA; j_call: TRBJ1-1; cdr3_aa: CASSLAISTEAFF; cdr3_nt: TGTGCCAGCAGTTTAGCGATTAGCACTGAAGCTTTCTTT
v_call: TRBV28; clone_size: NA; d_call: NA; j_call: TRBJ1-5; cdr3_aa: CASSSLSGYAGVAQHF; cdr3_nt: TGTGCCAGCAGTTCCCTTTCGGGATACGCGGGGGTGGCCCAGCATTTT
v_call: TRBV3-1/TRBV3-2; clone_size: NA; d_call: NA; j_call: TRBJ1-6; cdr3_aa: CASSLLNSPLHF; cdr3_nt: TGTGCCAGCAGCCTTTTAAATTCACCCCTCCACTTT
v_call: TRBV6-5; clone_size: NA; d_call: NA; j_call: TRBJ1-4; cdr3_aa: CATQDSHNEKLFF; cdr3_nt: TGTGCCACCCAAGACAGCCATAATGAAAAACTGTTTTTT
v_call: TRBV4-1; clone_size: NA; d_call: TRBD2; j_call: TRBJ2-4; cdr3_aa: CASSQDVGGAKNIQYF; cdr3_nt: TGCGCCAGCAGCCAAGATGTCGGGGGGGCCAAAAACATTCAGTACTTC
v_call: TRBV7-2; clone_size: once; d_call: NA; j_call: TRBJ1-5; cdr3_aa: CASSLGGPGNQPQHF; cdr3_nt: TGTGCCAGCAGCTTAGGGGGCCCAGGTAATCAGCCCCAGCATTTT
v_call: TRBV6-1; clone_size: NA; d_call: NA; j_call: TRBJ1-1; cdr3_aa: CASSENRQNTEAFF; cdr3_nt: TGTGCCAGCAGTGAAAACCGACAGAACACTGAAGCTTTCTTT
v_call: TRBV19; clone_size: NA; d_call: TRBD2; j_call: TRBJ2-2; cdr3_aa: CASRNLGLAGGSGELFF; cdr3_nt: TGTGCCAGTAGGAACCTGGGACTAGCGGGAGGGAGCGGGGAGCTGTTTTTT
v_call: TRBV7-9; clone_size: NA; d_call: NA; j_call: TRBJ2-3; cdr3_aa: CASSYQGGWTDTQYF; cdr3_nt: TGTGCCAGCAGCTACCAGGGGGGGTGGACAGATACGCAGTATTTT
v_call: TRBV6-5; clone_size: NA; d_call: NA; j_call: TRBJ1-5; cdr3_aa: CASSRRQDHQPQHF; cdr3_nt: TGTGCCAGCAGCCGTAGACAGGACCATCAGCCCCAGCATTTT
v_call: TRBV18; clone_size: NA; d_call: TRBD1; j_call: TRBJ1-3; cdr3_aa: CASSQGQLISGNTIYF; cdr3_nt: TGTGCCAGCTCACAGGGACAGCTTATCTCTGGAAACACCATATATTTT
v_call: TRBV27; clone_size: NA; d_call: NA; j_call: TRBJ1-5; cdr3_aa: CASSWAGSNQPQHF; cdr3_nt: TGTGCCAGCAGTTGGGCGGGAAGCAATCAGCCCCAGCATTTT
v_call: TRBV20-1; clone_size: NA; d_call: NA; j_call: TRBJ2-3; cdr3_aa: CSAGSTDTQYF; cdr3_nt: TGCAGTGCTGGCTCGACAGATACGCAGTATTTT
v_call: TRBV6-1; clone_size: NA; d_call: TRBD1; j_call: TRBJ2-5; cdr3_aa: CASSDPDRAETQYF; cdr3_nt: TGTGCCAGCAGTGACCCGGACAGGGCCGAGACCCAGTACTTC
v_call: TRBV5-1; clone_size: NA; d_call: NA; j_call: TRBJ2-3; cdr3_aa: CASSLSPTGGTDTQYF; cdr3_nt: TGCGCCAGCAGCTTGTCGCCGACGGGAGGCACAGATACGCAGTATTTT
v_call: TRBV5-1; clone_size: NA; d_call: NA; j_call: TRBJ2-7; cdr3_aa: CASSLEPSSYEQYF; cdr3_nt: TGCGCCAGCAGCTTAGAACCCTCCTCCTACGAGCAGTACTTC
v_call: TRBV2; clone_size: NA; d_call: TRBD2; j_call: TRBJ2-5; cdr3_aa: CASSEADGGRAARNF; cdr3_nt: TGTGCCAGCAGTGAGGCGGATGGCGGGAGGGCCGCCAGAAACTTC